This T cell receptor (beta chain) was identified during a study of blood T cells in healthy people across ages. This CDR3 spans 14 amino acids. V gave up 4 bases and J gave up 7 bases, with 11 bases separating them. Using a J-beta primer mix together with a sample-barcoded 5' primer, a second PCR was run for 7 to 11 cycles. TCRdb redid the calling of the 5' RACE reads with MiXCR, one entry per CDR3 protein. The sample consists of under 1,000,000 distinct CDR3 sequences, roughly 35% of them appearing once. The sample holds a few counts of this clonotype. Sequenced: blood. The chain couples TRBV12-3 or TRBV12-4 to TRBJ1-6, with D unresolved. This clonotype was sampled from a young man in good health. The CDR3 spells CASSSDMANSPLHF. The CDR3 nucleotides are TGTGCCAGCAGTTCAGACATGGCCAATTCACCCCTCCACTTT.